This T cell receptor (beta chain) was profiled in a study of blood T cell repertoires in COVID-19. Looking at the study overall: Samples taken during acute and convalescent COVID-19 were collected in the United States, Italy and Spain. Sources were T cells, B-cell-depleted T cells, or PBMCs; the material itself was cDNA or gDNA.

The CDR3 contains 18 residues. Germline CDR1 is SGHTA and CDR2 is FQGNSA. Trimming at V came to 5 bases and at J to 0 bases, leaving 12 bases not matched to a gene. Per the authors' pipeline: Nucleated cell number was recorded as an estimate derived from reference gene primer amplification. TCRdb's copy holds only in-frame clones and misses some; the assay was immunoSEQ multiplex PCR. Clone size and V and J calls were adopted from that table, with D and trimming inferred from the DNA. The data show about 140,000 clones, approximately 84% seen once. Sequencing was carried out using peripheral blood. The TCR originated in a human donor in a cohort sampled during active COVID-19. The chain employs TRBV7-2 and TRBJ1-3; 8 nucleotides agree with TRBD1. The DNA for the CDR3 is TGTGCCAGCAGCCTCCGGGACAGGAAATCCTACTCTGGAAACACCATATATTTT. Residues: CASSLRDRKSYSGNTIYF.